This TCR beta chain was captured in a study of CD8+ T cells in alopecia areata. Study as a whole: Each of the treated patients was given oral tofacitinib, 5 to 10 mg twice daily, for moderate-to-severe alopecia areata.

Germline CDR1 is SGHNT and CDR2 is YYREEE (reference sequence). The V and J ends lost 9 bases and 5 bases, in that order; junction bases with no gene match: 3. This CDR3 region has 12 residues. To note about this clone: No antigen is known for it.

Regarding the study as a whole: On tofacitinib, scalp clonality and expanded CD8+ clones among top 100 fell significantly.

The treatment denotes: oral pan-JAK inhibitor, 5-10 mg twice daily. Sampling of alopecia areata patients yielded lesional scalp punch biopsies as well as peripheral blood. Extraction of RNA preceded its reverse transcription into cDNA, which served as the sequencing template. Clones were read by immunoSEQ multiplex PCR, and TCRdb kept only the in-frame ones, dropping some. The table records 130,000 or so clones, 86% of them present only once. This rearrangement joins TRBV5-4 to TRBJ1-4; 8 bases line up with TRBD1. The sample was CD8+ T cells sorted from blood, taken at week 4, from a patient treated with tofacitinib. This clonotype was sampled from a human donor with alopecia areata. The CDR3 DNA sequence: TGTGCCACCCGGACAGGGAATGAAAAACTGTTTTTT. It yields the protein CATRTGNEKLFF.